A single sample is the source of the 13 T cell receptor beta chains below, sequenced in a study of blood T cell repertoires in COVID-19. Here immunoSEQ multiplex PCR was the method, and the copy in TCRdb shows in-frame clones only, minus some. The sample has 100,000 to 150,000 clones; 84% are singletons. Material for sequencing was peripheral blood. The receptors were sampled from a young woman who had recovered from COVID-19.

V and J are TRBV12-5 and TRBJ1-5; 9 bases match TRBD1. The V gene's germline CDR1 is LGHNT and CDR2 FRNRAP. There are 15 residues in the CDR3. V lost 1 base to trimming and J lost 4 bases; unmatched junction nucleotides: 2. CDR3 bases: TGTGCTAGTGGTTTGGGGGGACAGGGAAATCAGCCCCAGCATTTT. Its protein product is CASGLGGQGNQPQHF.

The chain carries TRBV19 and TRBJ1-5; 8 bases agree with TRBD1. V shed 3 bases, J shed 4 bases, and the junction held 5 bases outside the gene matches. From germline, CDR1 is LNHDA and CDR2 SQIVND (reference sequence). The CDR3 consists of 15 residues. The chain's CDR3 is CASSISQGANQPQHF. As DNA, the CDR3 is TGTGCCAGTAGTATCAGCCAGGGGGCGAATCAGCCCCAGCATTTT.

This chain uses TRBV5-6 with TRBJ2-3, with a tentative D call TRBD1 (6 bases). The CDR3 extends over 14 amino acids. V lost 4 bases and J lost 2, with 11 bases in between. Germline V gene data show CDR1 as SGHDT and CDR2 as YYEEEE. Here the CDR3 DNA reads TGTGCCAGCAGCCAGGGGTTGGACACAGATACGCAGTATTTT. This translates into CASSQGLDTDTQYF.

The genes are TRBV6-5 and TRBJ2-4; D perhaps matches TRBD1 (5 bases). There are 13 residues in the CDR3. Trimming removed 6 bases at V and 3 bases at J, with 9 bases between. The V gene's germline CDR1 is MNHEY and CDR2 SVGAGI. The CDR3: CASRQGGKNIQYF. CDR3 coding DNA: TGTGCCAGCAGGCAGGGCGGCAAAAACATTCAGTACTTC.

V gene TRBV2 combines with J gene TRBJ1-2; no definite D call. From germline, CDR1 is SNHLY and CDR2 FYNNEI. Trimming shortened V by 1 base and J by 4 bases, and 10 bases separated the two germline ends. This CDR3 is 14 amino acids long. The CDR3 reads CASSEGLRVYGYTF. CDR3 sequence (DNA): TGTGCCAGCAGTGAAGGTTTGCGGGTCTATGGCTACACCTTC.

The rearrangement joins TRBV19 to TRBJ1-1; TRBD1 agrees at 12 bases. Per the germline V gene, CDR1 is LNHDA and CDR2 is SQIVND (reference sequence). The ends lost 5 bases at V and 0 bases at J; junction bases unmatched: 7. The CDR3 totals 17 residues. This CDR3 is CASSARDRGRVNTEAFF. DNA for the CDR3: TGTGCCAGTAGTGCCCGGGACAGGGGGCGGGTGAACACTGAAGCTTTCTTT.

The chain joins TRBV6-4 to TRBJ2-6; D not resolved. Trimming pared 0 bases from V and 2 bases from J, leaving 5 bases between. Per the germline V gene, CDR1 is MRHNA and CDR2 is SNTAGT. The CDR3 sequence is 15 residues long. CDR3 protein: CASSDSTTGANVLTF. The CDR3 nucleotides read TGTGCCAGCAGTGACTCAACAACTGGGGCCAACGTCCTGACTTTC.

This sequence joins TRBV9 and TRBJ2-1; no definite D call. This CDR3 region has 17 residues. The germline CDR1 and CDR2 sequences are SGDLS and YYNGEE. With 0 bases removed from V and 0 bases from J, the gap between germline ends came to 13 bases. This chain's CDR3 is CASSVDGGFSSYNEQFF. DNA of the CDR3: TGTGCCAGCAGCGTAGATGGCGGCTTTAGCTCCTACAATGAGCAGTTCTTC.

The chain combines TRBV6-1 with TRBJ2-7; 10 bases line up with TRBD2. V lost 2 bases to trimming and J lost 4 bases; unmatched junction nucleotides: 5. The CDR3 has 15 residues. Germline lookup yields CDR1 MNHNS and CDR2 SASEGT. The CDR3 here is CASSEPQLAGYEQYF. CDR3 nucleotides: TGTGCCAGCAGTGAACCCCAACTAGCGGGGTACGAGCAGTACTTC.

This clone was recorded only once. This chain links TRBV10-3 with TRBJ2-5; tentatively, D is TRBD2 (5 bases). The CDR3 totals 13 residues. CDR1 is ENHRY and CDR2 is SYGVKD in the germline V gene. V was trimmed by 2 bases and J by 7 bases, leaving 11 bases between them. In nucleotides, the CDR3 is TGTGCCATCAGTGAGACCAGTGGAGGGACCCAGTACTTC. This codes for CAISETSGGTQYF.

This clone occurred a few times. This chain uses TRBV5-4 with TRBJ2-2, with 7 bases matching TRBD2. This CDR3 has 13 residues. V was pared by 4 bases and J by 6 bases, with 3 bases of the junction left unmatched. Germline loops: CDR1 SGHNT, CDR2 YYREEE (reference sequence). The CDR3 coding sequence is TGTGCCAGCAGCCCCGGGGGGTCCGGGGAGCTGTTTTTT. This translates into CASSPGGSGELFF.

V usage is TRBV7-6 and J usage is TRBJ2-7; 9 nucleotides align to TRBD1. Germline V gives CDR1 SGHVS, CDR2 FNYEAQ. V was pared by 6 bases and J by 2 bases, with 5 bases of the junction left unmatched. The CDR3 totals 14 residues. In nucleotides, the CDR3 is TGTGCCAGCAGTCCGGGACAGGGAGCCTACGAGCAGTACTTC. Translating gives CASSPGQGAYEQYF.

The table lists this clone with a count of one. This rearrangement joins TRBV19 to TRBJ2-1, with 9 bases identical to TRBD2. Trimming at V came to 3 bases and at J to 4 bases, leaving 4 bases not matched to a gene. Germline CDR1 LNHDA, CDR2 SQIVND (reference sequence). The CDR3 loop spans 15 amino acids. The CDR3 DNA is TGTGCCAGTAGTATTTCTAGCGGGAATTACAATGAGCAGTTCTTC. This encodes CASSISSGNYNEQFF.